One and the same sample provided the 20 T cell receptor beta chains below, sequenced in a study of cytomegalovirus exposure and HLA in healthy donors. A multiplex PCR was run with 60 Vbeta primers and 13 Jbeta primers. Sequencing used immunoSEQ multiplex PCR; TCRdb keeps in-frame clones, though not all of them. The sample has 150,000 to 200,000 clones; about 80% are singletons. Sequenced sample: PBMCs. These receptors originate from a woman between 45 and 60 years old in good health and CMV-seronegative.

This rearrangement joins TRBV11-2 to TRBJ2-1, with TRBD2 matching over 8 bases. V shed 3 bases and J 6 bases; nucleotides not matched to a gene: 13. Per germline, CDR1 SGHAT and CDR2 FQNNGV. The CDR3 spans 17 residues. The CDR3 is CASSLGGGAGVLNEQFF. Here the CDR3 DNA reads TGTGCCAGCAGCTTGGGGGGGGGAGCGGGAGTACTCAATGAGCAGTTCTTC.

This CDR3 reads CASRQRDSTYEQYF. In nucleotides, the CDR3 is TGCGCCAGCAGGCAAAGGGACTCAACCTACGAGCAGTACTTC. The V and J genes are TRBV10-2 and TRBJ2-7; D is perhaps TRBD2 (6 bases). Per germline, CDR1 WSHSY and CDR2 SAAADI. The CDR3 is 14 amino acids. Trimming pared 6 bases from V and 2 bases from J, leaving 14 bases between.

The chain carries TRBV7-2 and TRBJ1-3; possible D gene TRBD1, 5 bases. Trimming pared 5 bases from V and 5 bases from J, leaving 13 bases between. The CDR3 is 14 amino acids. CDR1 SGHTA and CDR2 FQGNSA come from the germline V gene. The CDR3 protein is CASSPPGLRNTIYF. DNA for the CDR3: TGTGCCAGCAGCCCTCCAGGGCTCAGAAACACCATATATTTT.

Notes on this clone: Different DNA sequences within this sample yield the same CDR3. V and J are TRBV29-1 and TRBJ1-1; no reliable D call. Germline V lookup: CDR1 SQVTM, CDR2 ANQGSEA. The CDR3 spans 12 residues. V was clipped by 7 bases and J by 3 bases, with 12 bases between them. Here the CDR3 DNA reads TGCAGCGGGGGAGACGGGGACACTGAAGCTTTCTTT. Translation gives CSGGDGDTEAFF.

The rearrangement uses TRBV6-1 and TRBJ1-2; a weak D match, TRBD1 (6 bases). The CDR3 runs to 13 residues. Germline assignment: CDR1 MNHNS and CDR2 SASEGT. V shed 11 bases and J shed 2 bases, with 15 bases lying between them. The CDR3 DNA sequence: TGTGCCTCCACCGGGACAAACAACTATGGCTACACCTTC. Translated, it gives CASTGTNNYGYTF.

V gene TRBV13 combines with J gene TRBJ2-3; D is possibly TRBD2 (6 bases). Trimming took off 5 bases at V and 0 bases at J, with 15 bases between the two ends. Germline values: CDR1 PRHDT, CDR2 FYEKMQ (reference sequence). The CDR3 is 16 amino acids. In nucleotides, the CDR3 is TGTGCCAGCAGCCCCCATAGCGGTGCTAGCACAGATACGCAGTATTTT. It translates to CASSPHSGASTDTQYF. Combining the CDR3 with reference TRBV13 and TRBJ2-3 gives the whole variable domain AAGVIQSPRHLIKEKRETATLKCYPIPRHDTVYWYQQGPGQDPQFLISFYEKMQSDKGSIPDRFSAQQFSDYHSELNMSSLELGDSALYFCASSPHSGASTDTQYFGPGTRLTVL.

Notes on this clone: The DNA is omitted, as the CDR3 cannot be located on it reliably, and the CDR3 follows TCRdb's listing. The chain recombines TRBV5-6 with TRBJ1-6; the table names TRBD1, a call not compared with the DNA. The CDR3 is 16 amino acids in total, end residues counted. CDR1 is SGHDT and CDR2 is YYEEEE in the germline V gene. CDR3 region: CASSPFWRGGNSPLHF.

The chain recombines TRBV5-1 with TRBJ2-2; D not certain. The germline V gene has CDR1 SGHRS and CDR2 YFSETQ. V lost 2 bases to trimming and J lost 6 bases, with 8 bases between them. This CDR3 has 13 amino acids. The CDR3 protein is CASSFNAAGELFF. The CDR3 bases are TGCGCCAGCAGCTTTAATGCGGCCGGGGAGCTGTTTTTT.

The CDR3 loop is CASSSGGAVGFGYGYTF. The CDR3 DNA reads TGTGCCAGCAGTTCTGGGGGGGCAGTCGGTTTCGGCTATGGCTACACCTTC. The J gene is TRBJ1-2, the V gene TRBV28, with D perhaps matching TRBD1 (6 bases). CDR3 length: 17 residues. The germline gives CDR1 MDHEN, CDR2 SYDVKM. The V gene lost 4 bases and the J gene lost 4 bases, with 22 bases spanning the gap.

V is TRBV6-1 and J is TRBJ1-1; D is possibly TRBD1 (5 bases). The germline V gene has CDR1 MNHNS and CDR2 SASEGT. CDR3 length: 15 amino acids. Trimming shortened V by 0 bases and J by 1 base, and 9 bases separated the two germline ends. Here the CDR3 reads CASSEARGRNTEAFF. The DNA of the CDR3 is TGTGCCAGCAGTGAAGCGCGGGGGAGGAACACTGAAGCTTTCTTT.

The chain has TRBV12-5 and TRBJ2-1; 10 bases match TRBD2. Germline trimming cut 2 bases from V and 7 bases from J; bases unmatched to any gene: 11. The CDR3 totals 17 residues. Germline CDR1 LGHNT, CDR2 FRNRAP. DNA of the CDR3: TGTGCTAGTGGTTTGACAACACCAGCGGGAGGGTTAAATGAGCAGTTCTTC. Translated: CASGLTTPAGGLNEQFF.

V is TRBV28 and J is TRBJ2-1, with no clear D. V was trimmed by 2 bases and J by 0 bases, leaving 8 bases between them. The CDR3 is made up of 15 amino acids. CDR1 is MDHEN and CDR2 is SYDVKM in the germline V gene. In nucleotides, the CDR3 is TGTGCCAGCAGTTTAGACTGGCTCTCCTACAATGAGCAGTTCTTC. Translating gives CASSLDWLSYNEQFF.

The V and J genes are TRBV27 and TRBJ2-5, with 10 bases identical to TRBD2. This CDR3 region has 18 residues. From germline, CDR1 is MNHEY and CDR2 SMNVEV (reference sequence). V was clipped by 0 bases and J by 3 bases; unmatched bases: 10. The CDR3 is CASSLSPIAGGIKETQYF. The CDR3 coding sequence is TGTGCCAGCAGTTTATCCCCTATAGCGGGAGGCATAAAAGAGACCCAGTACTTC.

This clone has only one observation. The chain joins TRBV7-2 to TRBJ2-7, with 7 bases fitting TRBD2. Per germline, CDR1 SGHTA and CDR2 FQGNSA. V gave up 7 bases and J gave up 6 bases; unmatched junction bases: 12. CDR3 size: 14 residues. CDR3 loop: CASTPSGFPPEQYF. The CDR3 DNA reads as TGTGCCAGCACCCCTAGCGGATTCCCCCCCGAGCAGTACTTC.

This clone was counted a few times. At one boundary the junction diverges from the germline segment, which might be a read error. The chain couples TRBV7-9 to TRBJ2-3, with 11 bases that match TRBD2. The CDR3 contains 19 residues. Germline V gene sequence: CDR1 SEHNR, CDR2 FQNEAQ (reference sequence). CDR3: CSSSDLSRVLAGGEDTQYF. CDR3 nucleotide sequence: TGTTCCAGCAGCGACTTAAGCCGAGTTCTAGCGGGGGGTGAAGATACGCAGTATTTT. The full variable domain, with the rest looked up from reference TRBV7-9 and TRBJ2-3, is DTGVSQNPRHKITKRGQNVTFRCDPISEHNRLYWYRQTLGQGPEFLTYFQNEAQLEKSRLLSDRFSAERPKGSFSTLEIQRTEQGDSAMYLCSSSDLSRVLAGGEDTQYFGPGTRLTVL.

The chain couples TRBV18 to TRBJ2-7; 8 bases line up with TRBD1. The length of the CDR3 is 15 residues. The V gene end was trimmed by 6 bases and the J gene end by 5 bases; junction bases not matched to a gene: 12. The germline V gene encodes CDR1 KGHSH and CDR2 LQKENI. The CDR3 sequence is CASSPPGGGKNEQYF. CDR3 DNA: TGTGCCAGCTCTCCCCCAGGGGGCGGGAAGAACGAGCAGTACTTC.

The CDR3 protein is CASSQEIGTEAFF. Written as DNA, the CDR3 is TGCGCCAGCAGCCAAGAGATCGGCACTGAAGCTTTCTTT. The rearrangement uses TRBV4-3 and TRBJ1-1; D gene uncertain. The V end was cut by 0 bases, the J end by 4 bases, with 6 bases between. CDR3 size: 13 residues. Germline CDR1 LGHNA, CDR2 YSLEER.

The chain links TRBV9 to TRBJ1-3; 8 bases line up with TRBD1. This CDR3 is built from 16 residues. Trimming removed 0 bases from V and 6 bases from J; junction bases left unmatched: 8. Per germline, CDR1 SGDLS and CDR2 YYNGEE. The CDR3 region is CASSVARTGSANTIYF. DNA for the CDR3: TGTGCCAGCAGCGTAGCTAGGACAGGGTCCGCAAACACCATATATTTT.

The chain employs TRBV18 and TRBJ2-7, with TRBD1 identical over 7 bases. V lost 4 bases, J lost 6 bases, and 9 bases stayed unmatched. Germline-derived CDR1 and CDR2 are KGHSH and LQKENI. The CDR3 extends over 14 amino acids. This CDR3 is CASSLWDSGLEQYF. CDR3 nucleotides: TGTGCCAGCTCACTGTGGGACAGCGGCCTCGAGCAGTACTTC.

This clone was seen only once. The chain uses TRBV15 and TRBJ2-7; TRBD1 aligns across 7 bases. J gave up 5 bases and V 1 base, and 8 bases lay outside the gene matches. The CDR3 is 15 amino acids. CDR1 and CDR2 from the germline V gene are LNHNV and YYDKDF (reference sequence). CDR3 DNA sequence: TGTGCCACCAGCAGAGTTGGGGCGACAGGGAACGAGCAGTACTTC. Its translation is CATSRVGATGNEQYF.